These 27 T cell receptor beta chains were all obtained from the same sample, sequenced in a study of blood T cell repertoires in COVID-19. Clones were sequenced by immunoSEQ multiplex PCR, and TCRdb holds only the in-frame ones, with some missing. This sample has 300,000 to 400,000 clones, with roughly 86% found just once. Input material: peripheral blood. The receptor source for this set is a man aged 30 to 39 with COVID-19, enrolled during active disease.

V and J are TRBV6-5 and TRBJ1-1; D is ambiguous. Per germline, CDR1 MNHEY and CDR2 SVGAGI. This CDR3 region has 13 residues. The V end lost 0 bases, the J end lost 5 bases, and 7 bases lay between the germline ends. CDR3 amino acids: CASSYSRVTEAFF. The DNA for the CDR3 is TGTGCCAGCAGTTACTCGAGGGTGACTGAAGCTTTCTTT.

The CDR3 DNA follows: TGTGCCAGCAGTATTCCTCACAGGGGGCGGCATCAGCCCCAGCATTTT. This codes for CASSIPHRGRHQPQHF. The V call is TRBV28, the J call TRBJ1-5; TRBD1 agrees at 9 bases. V dropped 5 bases and J dropped 5; count of bases not matched to a gene: 10. The germline V gene has CDR1 MDHEN and CDR2 SYDVKM. The CDR3 consists of 16 residues.

The CDR3, as DNA: TGTGCCAGCAGCCACTGGCGGCAAGATGAGCAGTTCTTC. This encodes CASSHWRQDEQFF. The chain is built from TRBV3-1 (or the pseudogene TRBV3-2) and TRBJ2-1, with D hard to call. The CDR3 extends over 13 amino acids. CDR1 and CDR2 from the germline V gene are LGHDT and YNNKEL (reference sequence). Deletions cut 3 bases from V and 8 bases from J, with 11 bases between.

The V gene is TRBV4-1, the J gene TRBJ2-7; D is unclear. The germline CDR1 and CDR2 sequences are MGHRA and YSYEKL. V was shortened by 1 base and J by 7 bases, with 11 bases between the two germline ends. The CDR3 is 13 amino acids. CDR3 DNA sequence: TGCGCCAGCAGCCAAGTAGTAGGAGTAGAGCAGTACTTC. Its protein product is CASSQVVGVEQYF.

The chain links TRBV18 to TRBJ1-2, with 7 bases that match TRBD1. The V gene end was trimmed by 6 bases and the J gene end by 2 bases; junction bases not matched to a gene: 12. CDR1 KGHSH and CDR2 LQKENI come from the germline V gene. CDR3 size: 16 residues. CDR3 in amino acids: CASSSIRDSRNYGYTF. For the CDR3, the DNA is TGTGCCAGCTCGTCTATCCGGGACAGCCGCAACTATGGCTACACCTTC. Using reference TRBV18 and TRBJ1-2 for the parts outside the CDR3, the full variable domain is NAGVMQNPRHLVRRRGQEARLRCSPMKGHSHVYWYRQLPEEGLKFMVYLQKENIIDESGMPKERFSAEFPKEGPSILRIQQVVRGDSAAYFCASSSIRDSRNYGYTFGSGTRLTVV.

CDR3 in amino acids: CASSQVRLGRGPSTDTQYF. The DNA for the CDR3 is TGTGCCAGCAGCCAAGTCCGTCTGGGGCGGGGCCCAAGCACAGATACGCAGTATTTT. The chain combines TRBV3-1 (or the pseudogene TRBV3-2) with TRBJ2-3, with D possibly matching TRBD2 (6 bases). CDR3 size: 19 residues. The V gene's germline CDR1 is LGHDT and CDR2 YNNKEL (reference sequence). V was shortened by 1 base and J by 0 bases, with 20 bases between the two germline ends.

This clone appeared many times. J is TRBJ2-3 and V is TRBV27, with 12 bases aligning to TRBD2. With V trimmed by 5 bases and J by 3 bases, 6 bases remained unmatched. This CDR3 spans 16 amino acids. The V gene's germline CDR1 is MNHEY and CDR2 SMNVEV (reference sequence). The CDR3 DNA sequence: TGTGCCAGCAGTCCCCCTACTAGCGGGAGGACAGATACGCAGTATTTT. Its protein product is CASSPPTSGRTDTQYF.

Only one count was recorded for this clone. The chain is built from TRBV7-6 and TRBJ1-5; D ambiguous. The germline gives CDR1 SGHVS, CDR2 FNYEAQ. V lost 2 bases to trimming and J lost 3 bases, with 11 bases between them. The CDR3 loop spans 15 amino acids. CDR3 nucleotide sequence: TGTGCCAGCAGCTTAACCCAGGAGGTCAATCAGCCCCAGCATTTT. Translation gives CASSLTQEVNQPQHF.

This clone was seen once. The chain links TRBV2 to TRBJ1-1; D gene uncertain. The V gene's germline CDR1 is SNHLY and CDR2 FYNNEI. This CDR3 is 13 amino acids long. The ends were cut back, 6 bases at V and 5 bases at J, with 13 bases in the middle. The CDR3 DNA reads TGTGCCAGCAGACGGGAGGGTTTGACTGAAGCTTTCTTT. Translated, it gives CASRREGLTEAFF.

The rearrangement uses TRBV18 and TRBJ2-2, with D perhaps matching TRBD2 (6 bases). This CDR3 is 15 amino acids long. Germline V gene sequence: CDR1 KGHSH, CDR2 LQKENI. Trimming took 2 bases from V and 5 from J, leaving 12 bases between them. The CDR3 loop reads CASSPRIGRTGELFF. The CDR3 nucleotides are TGTGCCAGCTCACCAAGGATCGGGAGAACCGGGGAGCTGTTTTTT.

The chain couples TRBV5-1 to TRBJ1-1; 8 bases map to TRBD1. CDR3 length equals 16 residues. Looked up from germline, CDR1 is SGHRS and CDR2 is YFSETQ. Trimming took 0 bases from V and 3 from J; bases not matched to a gene: 7. The CDR3 DNA reads as TGCGCCAGCAGCTTGGTAGGCCAGGGGGCGGACACTGAAGCTTTCTTT. It is translated as CASSLVGQGADTEAFF. The whole variable domain, filled in from reference TRBV5-1 and TRBJ1-1, reads KAGVTQTPRYLIKTRGQQVTLSCSPISGHRSVSWYQQTPGQGLQFLFEYFSETQRNKGNFPGRFSGRQFSNSRSEMNVSTLELGDSALYLCASSLVGQGADTEAFFGQGTRLTVV.

The CDR3 sequence: CASSSTPGLAPIYEQFF. CDR3 DNA: TGTGCCAGCAGCTCTACCCCGGGACTAGCGCCAATTTATGAGCAGTTCTTC. This chain joins TRBV7-9 and TRBJ2-1, with 10 nucleotides matching TRBD2. Germline V lookup: CDR1 SEHNR, CDR2 FQNEAQ (reference sequence). This CDR3 has 17 amino acids. The V segment lost 4 bases and the J segment 8 bases; nucleotides outside the gene matches: 14.

In its sample, this clone was seen once. This chain links TRBV7-3 with TRBJ2-1, with 7 nucleotides matching TRBD1. Germline V CDR1 and CDR2: SGHTA, FQGTGA. The CDR3 runs to 17 residues. The ends lost 5 bases at V and 1 base at J; junction bases unmatched: 11. The CDR3 DNA reads as TGTGCCAGCAGCCCAATAGGGGGCCCCGCATCCTACAATGAGCAGTTCTTC. It encodes CASSPIGGPASYNEQFF.

The rearrangement joins TRBV5-8 to TRBJ2-7; maybe TRBD1 (6 bases). This CDR3 comprises 14 residues. The V gene's germline CDR1 is SGHTS and CDR2 YDEGEE. Trimming cost V 1 base and J 0 bases, with 8 bases left between them. DNA for the CDR3: TGTGCCAGCAGCTTGCGGACAGTCTCCTACGAGCAGTACTTC. Encoded protein: CASSLRTVSYEQYF.

This chain joins TRBV6-2 or TRBV6-3 and TRBJ1-5; the match to TRBD1 covers 9 bases. CDR3 length: 15 residues. Germline values: CDR1 MNHEY, CDR2 SVGEGT. Trimming cost V 3 bases and J 6 bases; bases outside gene matches: 6. The chain's CDR3 is CASSYRGDRAQPQHF. The DNA of the CDR3 is TGTGCCAGCAGTTATAGGGGGGACAGGGCTCAGCCCCAGCATTTT.

CDR3 loop: CASSPRQGYQPQHF. CDR3 nucleotide sequence: TGTGCCAGCAGTCCCCGACAGGGGTACCAGCCCCAGCATTTT. V gene TRBV27 combines with J gene TRBJ1-5; the match to TRBD1 covers 8 bases. CDR3 length equals 14 residues. Germline-derived CDR1 and CDR2 are MNHEY and SMNVEV (reference sequence). The V segment lost 5 bases and the J segment 7 bases; nucleotides outside the gene matches: 7.

This clone was counted between two and nine times. The CDR3 here is CAISPRRDNSPLHF. In DNA form, the CDR3 reads TGTGCCATCAGCCCTCGGAGGGATAATTCACCCCTCCACTTT. The gene calls are TRBV10-3 and TRBJ1-6; D not resolved. V dropped 6 bases and J dropped 5 bases, with 11 bases sitting between them. This CDR3 comprises 14 residues. Per the germline V gene, CDR1 is ENHRY and CDR2 is SYGVKD.

The rearrangement uses TRBV3-1 (or the pseudogene TRBV3-2) and TRBJ2-3; the match to TRBD2 covers 10 bases. The CDR3 is 16 residues long. Unmatched junction bases numbered 6, after V lost 4 bases and J lost 2 bases. Germline V CDR1 and CDR2: LGHDT, YNNKEL (reference sequence). The CDR3: CASSPLAGELTDTQYF. The CDR3, as DNA: TGTGCCAGCAGCCCGCTAGCGGGAGAGCTCACAGATACGCAGTATTTT.

The CDR3 protein is CASSFDRPDTQYF. The CDR3, as DNA: TGCGCCAGCAGCTTCGACAGACCGGATACGCAGTATTTT. This rearrangement joins TRBV5-1 to TRBJ2-3, with D possibly TRBD1 on 5 matching bases. Deletions cut 2 bases from V and 6 bases from J, with 10 bases between. The CDR3 contains 13 residues. Germline V gene data show CDR1 as SGHRS and CDR2 as YFSETQ.

A word on this clone: Other DNA variants within this sample encode the same CDR3. This chain links TRBV18 with TRBJ1-1; a weak D match, TRBD1 (6 bases). The CDR3 consists of 14 residues. Trimming pared 3 bases from V and 1 base from J, leaving 9 bases between. The germline gives CDR1 KGHSH, CDR2 LQKENI. This CDR3 is CASSPGQSNTEAFF. CDR3 DNA sequence: TGTGCCAGCTCACCCGGACAGTCGAACACTGAAGCTTTCTTT.

The J gene is TRBJ1-1, the V gene TRBV19, with a tentative D call TRBD1 (5 bases). This CDR3 has 15 amino acids. Germline V gene data show CDR1 as LNHDA and CDR2 as SQIVND (reference sequence). V was shortened by 7 bases and J by 0 bases, with 15 bases between the two germline ends. CDR3 nucleotide sequence: TGTGCCAGTACAGGGTGGAATGGAATGAACACTGAAGCTTTCTTT. Its protein is CASTGWNGMNTEAFF.

This clone was counted a few times. The V gene is TRBV27, the J gene TRBJ2-7, with TRBD2 matching over 11 bases. Germline assignment: CDR1 MNHEY and CDR2 SMNVEV (reference sequence). The V gene end was trimmed by 3 bases and the J gene end by 3 bases; junction bases not matched to a gene: 1. The CDR3 totals 14 residues. Here the CDR3 DNA reads TGTGCCAGCAGTTTCGGGACTAGCGGCTACGAGCAGTACTTC. It is translated as CASSFGTSGYEQYF.

This chain links TRBV18 with TRBJ1-1; D is unresolved. Germline-derived CDR1 and CDR2 are KGHSH and LQKENI. The CDR3 length is 13 residues. V lost 5 bases, J lost 4 bases, and 11 bases lay in between. Here the CDR3 reads CASSATEGTEAFF. The CDR3 region has the DNA TGTGCCAGCTCAGCGACCGAGGGCACTGAAGCTTTCTTT.

The J gene is TRBJ1-1, the V gene TRBV29-1; D ambiguous. The V gene lost 4 bases and the J gene lost 1 base, with 10 bases spanning the gap. Germline lookup yields CDR1 SQVTM and CDR2 ANQGSEA. The CDR3 is 13 residues long. The CDR3 loop reads CSVGFSGNTEAFF. CDR3 nucleotides: TGCAGCGTTGGTTTCTCGGGGAACACTGAAGCTTTCTTT.

The rearrangement links TRBV5-5 to TRBJ2-2, with TRBD2 matching 10 bases. Germline CDR1 reads SGHKS; CDR2 reads YYEKEE (reference sequence). J was trimmed by 1 base and V by 4 bases; bases with no gene match: 10. The CDR3 is made up of 18 amino acids. Written as DNA, the CDR3 is TGTGCCAGCAGCCACCGTGTACTAGCGGGAATGAACACCGGGGAGCTGTTTTTT. Protein sequence: CASSHRVLAGMNTGELFF.

This clone has only a few counts. This chain uses TRBV24-1 with TRBJ2-1; TRBD1 is a possible D gene (6 bases). The CDR3 length is 14 residues. V gave up 1 base and J gave up 12 bases, with 15 bases separating them. Looked up from germline, CDR1 is KGHDR and CDR2 is SFDVKD. The CDR3: CATSDFSEDSSQFF. The CDR3 DNA reads TGTGCCACCAGTGATTTTTCGGAGGACAGCTCGCAGTTCTTC.

This clone has a single count. The chain joins TRBV28 to TRBJ1-3; TRBD1 matches 8 bases. This CDR3 spans 15 amino acids. Germline CDR1 is MDHEN and CDR2 is SYDVKM. V was pared by 7 bases and J by 0 bases, with 5 bases of the junction left unmatched. This chain's CDR3 is CASNADRGSGNTIYF. The CDR3 nucleotides read TGTGCCAGCAACGCTGACAGGGGCTCTGGAAACACCATATATTTT.